The entry that follows covers one TCR beta chain sequence. Measured with immunoSEQ multiplex PCR; TCRdb has only the in-frame clones, and not every one. The sample carries around 200,000 clones, roughly 91% recorded once. This CDR3 region has 15 residues. Germline-derived CDR1 and CDR2 are SGHDT and YYEEEE. V was trimmed by 3 bases and J by 0 bases, leaving 12 bases between them. The data are from a study of control samples from healthy donors and cancer patients. The chain joins TRBV5-6 to TRBJ1-1; maybe TRBD1 (5 bases). Sample: blood. The source is a woman between 25 and 40 years old in good health. The CDR3 coding sequence is TGTGCCAGCAGCTCGGGACCGATGATGAACACTGAAGCTTTCTTT. Protein sequence: CASSSGPMMNTEAFF.